A single sample is the source of the 27 T cell receptor beta chains below, sequenced in a study of OX40 agonist ivuxolimab in advanced cancers. Only in-frame clones appear in the TCRdb table, and some are missing; sequencing was by immunoSEQ multiplex PCR. The data contain tens of thousands of clones, approximately 78% of them seen just once; the ten biggest clones take up approximately 0.38%. The sequencing used CD4+ or CD8+ T cells sorted from blood, collected in a trial of the OX40 agonist ivuxolimab. The receptors originated from an adult with an advanced solid tumor such as melanoma, head and neck, liver or kidney cancer.

The chain joins TRBV30 to TRBJ1-6, with a tentative D call TRBD1 (5 bases). This CDR3 contains 18 residues. Germline-derived CDR1 and CDR2 are GTSNPN and SVGIG (reference sequence). Between the trimmed V and J ends, which lost 0 bases and 0 bases, there was a span of 15 bases. CDR3 loop: CAWSVPPTESSYNSPLHF. The CDR3 region has the DNA TGTGCCTGGAGTGTCCCCCCGACAGAGAGCTCCTATAATTCACCCCTCCACTTT. Full variable domain (rest looked up from reference TRBV30 and TRBJ1-6): SQTIHQWPATLVQPVGSPLSLECTVEGTSNPNLYWYRQAAGRGLQLLFYSVGIGQISSEVPQNLSASRPQDRQFILSSKKLLLSDSGFYLCAWSVPPTESSYNSPLHFGNGTRLTVT.

V is TRBV18 and J is TRBJ2-1, with D possibly TRBD1 on 7 matching bases. The germline V and J ends were trimmed by 3 bases and 7 bases, with 16 bases remaining between them. CDR1 and CDR2 from the germline V gene are KGHSH and LQKENI. The length of the CDR3 is 15 residues. CDR3 residues: CASSPFQGGNNEQFF. CDR3 coding DNA: TGTGCCAGCTCACCTTTCCAGGGGGGAAATAATGAGCAGTTCTTC.

As DNA, the CDR3 is TGCGCCAGCAGCATATTAGGGACAGGGGGTGAAAAACTGTTTTTT. Its translation: CASSILGTGGEKLFF. The gene calls are TRBV5-1 and TRBJ1-4; 11 nucleotides match TRBD1. The CDR3 is 15 residues long. CDR1 is SGHRS and CDR2 is YFSETQ in the germline V gene. V trimming: 4 bases; J trimming: 7 bases; junction bases outside the gene matches: 6.

The chain couples TRBV10-3 to TRBJ1-6; D is perhaps TRBD1 (5 bases). The CDR3 extends over 14 amino acids. Trimming removed 0 bases from V and 7 bases from J, with 7 bases in between. CDR1 ENHRY and CDR2 SYGVKD come from the germline V gene. The CDR3 here is CAISESGGNSPLHF. DNA for the CDR3: TGTGCCATCAGTGAGTCGGGGGGGAATTCACCCCTCCACTTT.

The rearrangement links TRBV4-3 to TRBJ1-6; D is unclear. Trimming left V 0 bases short and J 8 bases short, with 11 bases between. This CDR3 contains 15 residues. Germline values: CDR1 LGHNA, CDR2 YSLEER. CDR3 loop: CASSQDRGLYSPLHF. The DNA for the CDR3 is TGCGCCAGCAGCCAAGACCGAGGGCTCTATTCACCCCTCCACTTT.

The V gene is TRBV11-2, the J gene TRBJ2-1; 10 positions agree with TRBD2. The CDR3 length is 16 residues. V lost 5 bases to trimming and J lost 5 bases; unmatched junction nucleotides: 9. Germline V CDR1 and CDR2: SGHAT, FQNNGV. The CDR3 nucleotides read TGTGCCAGCAGCCTGCATACTAGCGGGATAAACAATGAGCAGTTCTTC. This codes for CASSLHTSGINNEQFF. Full variable domain (remainder filled in from reference TRBV11-2 and TRBJ2-1): EAGVAQSPRYKIIEKRQSVAFWCNPISGHATLYWYQQILGQGPKLLIQFQNNGVVDDSQLPKDRFSAERLKGVDSTLKIQPAKLEDSAVYLCASSLHTSGINNEQFFGPGTRLTVL.

The gene calls are TRBV5-1 and TRBJ2-7; the match to TRBD1 covers 10 bases. After removal of 0 bases from V and 2 bases from J, the junction contained 2 bases not matched to a gene. Germline V gene data show CDR1 as SGHRS and CDR2 as YFSETQ. The CDR3 length is 15 residues. The CDR3 region is CASSLGDRGPYEQYF. DNA of the CDR3: TGCGCCAGCAGCTTGGGGGACAGGGGCCCCTACGAGCAGTACTTC.

V gene TRBV10-3 combines with J gene TRBJ2-7; no firm D call. CDR3 length: 12 amino acids. V dropped 5 bases and J dropped 4 bases, with 9 bases sitting between them. Germline CDR1 ENHRY, CDR2 SYGVKD. CDR3 sequence: CAISSSRYEQYV. For the CDR3, the DNA is TGTGCCATCAGTTCCTCCCGTTACGAGCAGTACGTC.

The chain couples TRBV7-8 to TRBJ1-4; D is uncertain. The CDR3 sequence is 16 residues long. CDR1 SGHVS and CDR2 FQNEAQ come from the germline V gene. Trimming shortened V by 4 bases and J by 5 bases, and 17 bases separated the two germline ends. CDR3 amino acids: CASSSRAVGWNEKLFF. As DNA, the CDR3 is TGTGCCAGCAGCTCCCGGGCAGTCGGGTGGAATGAAAAACTGTTTTTT.

This sequence joins TRBV6-5 and TRBJ1-2; D may be TRBD1 (5 bases). The CDR3 has 16 residues. CDR1 is MNHEY and CDR2 is SVGAGI in the germline V gene. Deletions cut 2 bases from V and 0 bases from J, with 13 bases between. CDR3 DNA sequence: TGTGCCAGCAGTTACGGGGCAGACCGGACTAACTATGGCTACACCTTC. Its translation: CASSYGADRTNYGYTF.

Judged by abundance, this clone is medium-sized. For the CDR3, the DNA is TGTGCCAGTAGGGCCAGGGAAGAAAGGGGCTACACCTTC. Translating gives CASRAREERGYTF. The chain joins TRBV19 to TRBJ1-2; D is perhaps TRBD1 (5 bases). The germline V and J ends were trimmed by 6 bases and 8 bases, with 16 bases remaining between them. Germline CDR1 LNHDA, CDR2 SQIVND (reference sequence). This CDR3 spans 13 amino acids.

V is TRBV14 and J is TRBJ1-1; D not resolved. V was pared by 0 bases and J by 8 bases, with 16 bases between. CDR1 SGHDN and CDR2 FVKESK come from the germline V gene. The CDR3 is 15 residues long. The CDR3 DNA sequence: TGTGCCAGCAGCCAAGATGGTTCCGTCGGACGGGAAGCTTTCTTT. Translated, it gives CASSQDGSVGREAFF.

The chain combines TRBV18 with TRBJ1-4; D unresolved. CDR1 and CDR2 (germline): KGHSH, LQKENI. CDR3 size: 13 residues. Trimming stripped 2 bases from V and 2 bases from J, with 3 bases between. The CDR3 bases are TGTGCCAGCTCACCAGGCACTAATGAAAAACTGTTTTTT. Its translation: CASSPGTNEKLFF.

This chain joins TRBV18 and TRBJ2-5; tentatively, D is TRBD1 or TRBD2 (6 bases each). This CDR3 is built from 14 residues. Trimming left V 6 bases short and J 4 bases short, with 15 bases between. Germline CDR1 is KGHSH and CDR2 is LQKENI. The CDR3 region has the DNA TGTGCCAGCTCCGCGACAGGAGCGGGAGAGACCCAGTACTTC. Translation gives CASSATGAGETQYF. Supplemented by reference TRBV18 and TRBJ2-5, the full variable domain reads NAGVMQNPRHLVRRRGQEARLRCSPMKGHSHVYWYRQLPEEGLKFMVYLQKENIIDESGMPKERFSAEFPKEGPSILRIQQVVRGDSAAYFCASSATGAGETQYFGPGTRLLVL.

The chain is built from TRBV19 and TRBJ1-5; 7 nucleotides align to TRBD1. After removal of 5 bases from V and 0 bases from J, the junction contained 7 bases not matched to a gene. The CDR3 has 16 residues. Per the germline V gene, CDR1 is LNHDA and CDR2 is SQIVND (reference sequence). CDR3 residues: CASSFRTGLSNQPQHF. CDR3 bases: TGTGCCAGTAGTTTTAGGACAGGTCTTAGCAATCAGCCCCAGCATTTT.

The chain is built from TRBV7-2 and TRBJ1-5; D is undetermined. Trimming took 2 bases from V and 6 from J, leaving 11 bases between them. The V gene's germline CDR1 is SGHTA and CDR2 FQGNSA. This CDR3 spans 14 amino acids. CDR3 DNA sequence: TGTGCCAGCAGCTTATCGAGGGTTGCTCAGCCCCAGCATTTT. As protein: CASSLSRVAQPQHF.

This chain joins TRBV19 and TRBJ2-1; tentatively, D is TRBD2 (6 bases). Trimming stripped 3 bases from V and 3 bases from J, with 15 bases between. CDR3 length equals 16 residues. CDR1 and CDR2 (germline): LNHDA, SQIVND (reference sequence). CDR3 DNA sequence: TGTGCCAGTAGTATCTACGGGGGTGCCGTCTACAATGAGCAGTTCTTC. Protein product: CASSIYGGAVYNEQFF.

This clone was counted many times. This chain connects TRBV6-5 to TRBJ2-7; no reliable D call. Germline loops: CDR1 MNHEY, CDR2 SVGAGI. V was trimmed by 6 bases and J by 4 bases, leaving 7 bases between them. The CDR3 has 11 residues. CDR3 nucleotides: TGTGCCAGCAGCAGTGCATACGAGCAGTACTTC. This translates into CASSSAYEQYF.

This rearrangement joins TRBV7-2 to TRBJ2-2; 7 bases align to TRBD2. The germline CDR1 and CDR2 sequences are SGHTA and FQGNSA. The CDR3 has 17 residues. The V gene end was trimmed by 2 bases and the J gene end by 4 bases; junction bases not matched to a gene: 10. The CDR3 reads CASSLRSGTTVTGELFF. Here the CDR3 DNA reads TGTGCCAGCAGCTTAAGGTCCGGGACTACAGTCACCGGGGAGCTGTTTTTT.

This sequence joins TRBV2 and TRBJ1-4; weak D call: TRBD1 (5 bases). Germline-derived CDR1 and CDR2 are SNHLY and FYNNEI. This CDR3 has 15 amino acids. V was trimmed by 6 bases and J by 8 bases, leaving 19 bases between them. The CDR3 protein is CASSPGTTVGEKLFF. The CDR3 region has the DNA TGTGCCAGCAGCCCCGGGACCACCGTTGGCGAAAAACTGTTTTTT.

The V call is TRBV7-2, the J call TRBJ2-7; 8 nucleotides line up with TRBD2. The CDR3 spans 14 residues. The germline V gene encodes CDR1 SGHTA and CDR2 FQGNSA. V gave up 2 bases and J gave up 5 bases; unmatched junction bases: 5. The CDR3 sequence is CASSLNSGSHEQYF. The CDR3 DNA reads as TGTGCCAGCAGCTTAAACAGCGGGAGTCACGAGCAGTACTTC.

The chain uses TRBV28 and TRBJ1-1; D not certain. CDR1 MDHEN and CDR2 SYDVKM come from the germline V gene. Between the trimmed V and J ends, which lost 3 bases and 12 bases, there was a span of 11 bases. The CDR3 is 11 residues long. This CDR3 is CASSFGLWTFF. CDR3 nucleotide sequence: TGTGCCAGCAGTTTCGGATTATGGACTTTCTTT.

The V call is TRBV4-3, the J call TRBJ1-2; D gene uncertain. Germline assignment: CDR1 LGHNA and CDR2 YSLEER. The CDR3 totals 11 residues. V was cut by 1 base and J by 4 bases, with 1 base left in between. The DNA for the CDR3 is TGCGCCAGCAGCCAAGGCTATGGCTACACCTTC. This encodes CASSQGYGYTF.

The chain carries TRBV30 and TRBJ1-5; TRBD1 matches at 7 bases. CDR1 is GTSNPN, CDR2 SVGIG, per germline (reference sequence). The CDR3 length is 17 residues. V shed 1 base and J 4 bases; nucleotides not matched to a gene: 13. The CDR3, as DNA: TGTGCCTGGAGTGACGGCCTTAACAGGGGAATAAATCAGCCCCAGCATTTT. Its protein is CAWSDGLNRGINQPQHF.

This chain links TRBV9 with TRBJ1-1; D gene uncertain. CDR1 is SGDLS, CDR2 YYNGEE, per germline. The germline V and J ends were trimmed by 5 bases and 4 bases, with 15 bases remaining between them. This CDR3 comprises 14 residues. The CDR3 spells CASSFGQRATEAFF. CDR3 in DNA: TGTGCCAGCAGTTTTGGCCAAAGGGCCACTGAAGCTTTCTTT. The variable domain in full, completed from reference TRBV9 and TRBJ1-1, reads DSGVTQTPKHLITATGQRVTLRCSPRSGDLSVYWYQQSLDQGLQFLIQYYNGEERAKGNILERFSAQQFPDLHSELNLSSLELGDSALYFCASSFGQRATEAFFGQGTRLTVV.

The gene calls are TRBV14 and TRBJ1-2; no firm D call. V dropped 2 bases and J dropped 6 bases, with 10 bases sitting between them. Germline V lookup: CDR1 SGHDN, CDR2 FVKESK. The CDR3 sequence is 13 residues long. CDR3 amino acids: CASSQRSFDGYTF. The DNA of the CDR3 is TGTGCCAGCAGCCAAAGATCATTCGATGGCTACACCTTC. The full variable domain, in which reference TRBV14 and TRBJ1-2 provide the parts outside the CDR3, is EAGVTQFPSHSVIEKGQTVTLRCDPISGHDNLYWYRRVMGKEIKFLLHFVKESKQDESGMPNNRFLAERTGGTYSTLKVQPAELEDSGVYFCASSQRSFDGYTFGSGTRLTVV.

The chain is built from TRBV29-1 and TRBJ2-7; weak D call: TRBD1 (6 bases). Trimming cost V 5 bases and J 1 base, with 9 bases left between them. CDR3 size: 12 residues. CDR1 is SQVTM, CDR2 ANQGSEA, per germline. The CDR3 DNA reads TGCAGCGTTCGGGACAATTCCTACGAGCAGTACTTC. Protein: CSVRDNSYEQYF.